The rows below give T cell receptor beta chains drawn from one sample of a study of response to subunit inactivated influenza vaccine. MiXCR, run by TCRdb on the RT-PCR reads, gives a single entry per CDR3 protein. The table includes 500,000 to 700,000 distinct CDR3 sequences, approximately 22% detected once. The sample was also reused in another study, on T cells expressing NK-cell markers.

The input for sequencing was CD4+ T cells sorted from PBMCs, taken 11 to 12 days after vaccination. The receptors derive from a man aged 50-60 years who received an inactivated influenza vaccine. CDR3s include the opening cysteine and the closing phenylalanine or tryptophan. A D gene is named only where the DNA matches it firmly. Expanded clones are given a class, and other clones once, few, many or no size at all.

clone_size j_call d_call v_call cdr3_nt cdr3_aa
many TRBJ2-7 TRBD2 TRBV11-2 TGTGCCAGCAGACCTTCCATTACGGGAGGGCCGGGCGAGCAGTACTTC CASRPSITGGPGEQYF
few TRBJ2-5 TRBD1 TRBV5-1 TGCGCCAGCTACAGGGGGCAAGAGACCCAGTACTTC CASYRGQETQYF
few TRBJ2-1 . TRBV9 TGTGCCAGCAGCGTATCCGGGACACCCGACTACAATGAGCAGTTCTTC CASSVSGTPDYNEQFF
. TRBJ2-3 TRBD1 TRBV11-2 TGTGCCAGCAGCTATAGACAGGGGGCGACGTACGCAGATACGCAGTATTTT CASSYRQGATYADTQYF
. TRBJ1-2 . TRBV28 TGTGCCAGCAGTTCCCGTAACCGGGGGCGAGACTATGGCTACACCTTC CASSSRNRGRDYGYTF
few TRBJ2-2 . TRBV14 TGTGCCAGCACTTGGGGGTCGAACACCGGGGAGCTGTTTTTT CASTWGSNTGELFF
few TRBJ1-1 . TRBV6-2/TRBV6-3 TGTGCCAGCAGTTACATCCCGGGAACTGAAGCTTTCTTT CASSYIPGTEAFF
few TRBJ2-2 . TRBV5-1 TGCGCCAGCAGCTCGAAAGGCTCCGGGGAGCTGTTTTTT CASSSKGSGELFF
. TRBJ2-5 . TRBV5-1 TGCGCCAGCAGCTTGGGCGGTACTACTTTACAAGAGACCCAGTACTTC CASSLGGTTLQETQYF
. TRBJ2-1 TRBD1 TRBV20-1 TGCAGTGCTAGAGAGGGACAGGGGGCGTGGGTCAATGAGCAGTTCTTC CSAREGQGAWVNEQFF
. TRBJ1-1 . TRBV12-3/TRBV12-4 TGTGCCAGCAGCCCCCCTAGGGGGAAAGCTTTCTTT CASSPPRGKAFF
. TRBJ2-1 . TRBV28 TGTGCCAGCAGTTTGTACGGAGCCAATGAGCAGTTCTTC CASSLYGANEQFF
. TRBJ2-3 TRBD2 TRBV5-1 TGCGCCAGCAGAACGGGGGGTTTAACAGATACGCAGTATTTT CASRTGGLTDTQYF
few TRBJ2-7 TRBD2 TRBV12-3/TRBV12-4 TGTGCCAGCAGTTTCGGGAGGGCGCTTGGCTCCTACGAGCAGTACTTC CASSFGRALGSYEQYF
. TRBJ2-3 . TRBV24-1 TGTGCCACCAGTGATTGGACCGGCTATACGCAGTATTTT CATSDWTGYTQYF
. TRBJ1-5 . TRBV7-2 TGTGCCAGCAGCCCACGGGGACAAGATCAGCCCCAGCATTTT CASSPRGQDQPQHF
few TRBJ1-6 . TRBV5-8 TGTGCCAGCAGCCGCGGGCAGCCTAATTCACCCCTCCACTTT CASSRGQPNSPLHF
few TRBJ2-2 TRBD2 TRBV20-1 TGCACGCCACGGGAGAGGGGACTAGCCTGGGAGCTGTTTTTT CTPRERGLAWELFF
. TRBJ2-3 . TRBV6-2/TRBV6-3 TGTGCCAGCGGATTAGGGGGCACAGATACGCAGTATTTT CASGLGGTDTQYF
. TRBJ1-6 . TRBV3-1 TGTGCCAGCAGCCCGGGGGTGTCCTATAATTCACCCCTCCACTTT CASSPGVSYNSPLHF
. TRBJ2-7 . TRBV28 TGTGCCAGCAGTCCAACAGGGTCGTTGTCCTACGAGCAGTACTTC CASSPTGSLSYEQYF
many TRBJ1-5 TRBD1 TRBV12-3/TRBV12-4 TGTGCCAGCAGTAAACGACAGGGTAGAGGACAGCCCCAGCATTTT CASSKRQGRGQPQHF
few TRBJ2-1 . TRBV20-1 TGCAGTGGACAGGACTTTTTGAGCTCCTACAATGAGCAGTTCTTC CSGQDFLSSYNEQFF
few TRBJ1-4 . TRBV7-9 TGTGCCAGCAGCCCGGACGGACTAGCAACTAATGAAAAACTGTTTTTT CASSPDGLATNEKLFF
. TRBJ2-1 TRBD2 TRBV20-1 TGCAGTGCTAGCGGACTAGCGGGAGCCTACAATGAGCAGTTCTTC CSASGLAGAYNEQFF
. TRBJ1-4 TRBD1 TRBV5-8 TGTGCCAGCAGCTCAACCGGGACAGGGCATGAAAAACTGTTTTTT CASSSTGTGHEKLFF
. TRBJ2-7 . TRBV6-1 TGTGCCAGCAGTAAGGGGCAGGGGATCTCCTACGAGCAGTACTTC CASSKGQGISYEQYF
many TRBJ2-3 . TRBV29-1 TGCAGCGTTGAAGGCTTTACAGATACGCAGTATTTT CSVEGFTDTQYF
few TRBJ2-1 TRBD2 TRBV28 TGTGCCAGCAGTTTATCGGCGGGAGGGGCCACGGAGCAGTTCTTC CASSLSAGGATEQFF
. TRBJ1-2 . TRBV5-5 TGTGCCAGCAGCTGGACCGGGACGGCTAACTATGGCTACACCTTC CASSWTGTANYGYTF
few TRBJ2-1 TRBD2 TRBV10-3 TGTGCCATCAGTGATCTCTTTAGCGGGAGCTCCTACAATGAGCAGTTCTTC CAISDLFSGSSYNEQFF
. TRBJ2-3 TRBD1 TRBV4-1 TGCGCCAGCAGCCGGATACAGGGGAACACAGATACGCAGTATTTT CASSRIQGNTDTQYF
. TRBJ2-7 . TRBV29-1 TGCAGCGTTGTGGGGGGGCTAGTCAACGAGCAGTACTTC CSVVGGLVNEQYF
few TRBJ2-3 . TRBV7-2 TGTGCCAGCAGCTTAGGGGCCAGGGGTGGGGATACGCAGTATTTT CASSLGARGGDTQYF
. TRBJ1-1 . TRBV7-2 TGTGCCAGCAGCTACAGGGCGGAGAGCTTCTTT CASSYRAESFF
few TRBJ2-5 . TRBV7-6 TGTGCCAGCAGCCGGTCGGGACTTAAAGAGACCCAGTACTTC CASSRSGLKETQYF
few TRBJ2-1 . TRBV18 TGTGCCAGCTCACCATGGCCGGCAACATCCTACAATGAGCAGTTCTTC CASSPWPATSYNEQFF
. TRBJ2-1 TRBD1 TRBV27 TGTGCCAGCAGGCATGGGACAGGGGGCGCGCCGAGGTACAATGAGCAGTTCTTC CASRHGTGGAPRYNEQFF
. TRBJ2-1 . TRBV5-1 TGCGCCAGCAGCTTGGCCATGGCAGTCTCCTACAATGAGCAGTTCTTC CASSLAMAVSYNEQFF
many TRBJ2-7 . TRBV11-2 TGTGCCAGCAGCGCATCAGAACCTCCCTACGAGCAGTACTTC CASSASEPPYEQYF